These 10 T cell receptor beta chains were all obtained from the same sample, sequenced in a study of cytomegalovirus exposure and HLA in healthy donors (dated by TCRdb to about 2017). Library method: the immunoSEQ multiplex PCR assay. A mixture of 60 forward primers for TCR Vbeta segments and 13 reverse primers for TCR Jbeta segments was used in the multiplex PCR. As stored in TCRdb, this immuneACCESS dataset retains in-frame rearrangements with V and J assigned. A fraction of the clones does not appear; measured against another copy, unresolved V genes explain less than half of the discrepancy, and the remainder lacks a known reason. Counted in this sample were roughly 190,000 clones; 81% of them appeared once. The ten largest make up 3.4% of the sample. Sequenced input: PBMCs. Source of these receptors: a man aged 35-49 years in good health and CMV-seropositive.

This clone has only a few counts. This chain joins TRBV6-1 and TRBJ1-5; D is unresolved. There are 15 residues in the CDR3. Germline CDR1 is MNHNS and CDR2 is SASEGT. Deletions cut 2 bases from V and 4 bases from J, with 12 bases between. The CDR3 DNA follows: TGTGCCAGCAGTGAAAGTCAGTCCATTAATCAGCCCCAGCATTTT. This gives the protein CASSESQSINQPQHF.

The chain carries TRBV2 and TRBJ2-2, with a possible D match to TRBD1 (5 bases). V shed 1 base and J shed 1 base, with 7 bases lying between them. The CDR3 totals 15 residues. The germline gives CDR1 SNHLY, CDR2 FYNNEI. CDR3 DNA: TGTGCCAGCAGTGAAGGGACACGGAACACCGGGGAGCTGTTTTTT. This encodes CASSEGTRNTGELFF.

This clone was picked up a small number of times. The chain is built from TRBV4-2 and TRBJ2-3; 7 positions match TRBD2. V lost 3 bases to trimming and J lost 0 bases; unmatched junction nucleotides: 6. The germline V gene encodes CDR1 LGHNA and CDR2 YNFKEQ. The CDR3 loop spans 16 amino acids. CDR3 coding DNA: TGTGCCAGCAGCCACCCCGGTAGCGGGAGCACAGATACGCAGTATTTT. Translated: CASSHPGSGSTDTQYF.

The V and J genes are TRBV27 and TRBJ2-3; the match to TRBD2 covers 9 bases. V shed 5 bases, J shed 9 bases, and the junction held 3 bases outside the gene matches. This CDR3 is built from 12 residues. In germline, CDR1 is MNHEY, CDR2 SMNVEV (reference sequence). CDR3 protein: CASSASGETQYF. The CDR3 region has the DNA TGTGCCAGCAGTGCTAGCGGGGAAACGCAGTATTTT.

The chain employs TRBV30 and TRBJ1-5; 8 bases line up with TRBD1. This CDR3 contains 16 residues. Germline lookup yields CDR1 GTSNPN and CDR2 SVGIG (reference sequence). Losses at the gene ends were 1 base for V and 0 bases for J; bases not matched to a gene: 5. Written as DNA, the CDR3 is TGTGCCTGGAGTGGGACAGGGATATATAGCAATCAGCCCCAGCATTTT. It specifies CAWSGTGIYSNQPQHF.

This clone showed up just a few times. The chain employs TRBV6-4 and TRBJ2-3; 14 bases are shared with TRBD2. V shed 6 bases, J shed 4 bases, and the junction held 3 bases outside the gene matches. This CDR3 contains 15 residues. The germline V gene has CDR1 MRHNA and CDR2 SNTAGT. CDR3 protein: CASSPTSGGADTQYF. The CDR3 DNA follows: TGTGCCAGCAGCCCGACTAGCGGGGGGGCAGATACGCAGTATTTT.

The V call is TRBV15, the J call TRBJ2-1, with D maybe TRBD2 (5 bases). V was pared by 1 base and J by 0 bases, with 10 bases between. Germline CDR1 LNHNV, CDR2 YYDKDF (reference sequence). The CDR3 covers 16 residues. DNA for the CDR3: TGTGCCACCAGCAGAGTCTCGGGAAACTCCTACAATGAGCAGTTCTTC. Translation: CATSRVSGNSYNEQFF.

Points on this clone: An end of the junction differs from the germline gene, which may be a read error. The chain uses TRBV28 and TRBJ2-7, with TRBD1 as a possible D gene (5 bases). This CDR3 contains 10 residues. Germline-derived CDR1 and CDR2 are MDHEN and SYDVKM. This CDR3 is CASSLNRTPF. CDR3 nucleotide sequence: TGTGCCAGCAGTTTAAACAGGACCCCCTTC.

The rearrangement links TRBV6-5 to TRBJ1-5; weak D call: TRBD1 (6 bases). CDR1 is MNHEY and CDR2 is SVGAGI in the germline V gene. Trimming took 5 bases from V and 6 from J, leaving 11 bases between them. This CDR3 spans 13 amino acids. The DNA of the CDR3 is TGTGCCAGCAGTAACAGGGAAGGTCAGCCCCAGCATTTT. Translated: CASSNREGQPQHF.

The V call is TRBV30, the J call TRBJ1-2; no firm D call. The CDR3 covers 15 residues. Per the germline V gene, CDR1 is GTSNPN and CDR2 is SVGIG (reference sequence). V lost 0 bases to trimming and J lost 7 bases, with 18 bases between them. CDR3 loop: CAWSVGASISGGYTF. The CDR3 region has the DNA TGTGCCTGGAGTGTCGGTGCGTCTATCAGCGGTGGCTACACCTTC.